The sequence of this T cell receptor beta chain was determined in a study of early T cells in non-severe SARS-CoV-2 infection. On the study more broadly: RNA in bulk from unsorted whole blood was sequenced, and chains were unpaired. Whole-study results and caveats: Anti-spike CD8 responses were favored by VDJdb matching, which missed private and CD4 specificities.

This clonotype was observed a few times. Its antigen is unidentified. Each single cDNA molecule received a unique molecular identifier. TCRdb analysed the 5' RACE reads with MiXCR anew, one entry per CDR3 protein. The data contain fewer than 95,000 distinct CDR3 sequences, approximately 15% of them singletons. The CDR3 is made up of 16 amino acids. V trimming: 4 bases; J trimming: 2 bases; junction bases outside the gene matches: 5. CDR1 is SNHLY and CDR2 is FYNNEI in the germline V gene. This TCR was sampled from an adult who was a healthcare worker with PCR-confirmed SARS-CoV-2 infection or an uninfected control (not recorded which). J is TRBJ2-6 and V is TRBV2; 7 nucleotides align to TRBD2. The material sequenced was whole blood, taken at baseline. CDR3 sequence (DNA): TGTGCCAGCAGTGGGGACTACGCCCCTGGGGCCAACGTCCTGACTTTC. Residues: CASSGDYAPGANVLTF.